Listed below are T cell receptor beta chains from one sample, sequenced in a study of graft-versus-host responses after intestinal transplantation. These receptors have no identified antigens. Assay: immunoSEQ multiplex PCR; the TCRdb copy retains only in-frame clones and omits some. Of 85,000 to 100,000 clones in the sample, 90% to 95% were seen once. Sequencing used unstimulated CD4+ T cells sorted from spleen or lymph node cells, obtained before intestinal transplant. Source of these receptors: a human donor who received an intestinal transplant. Both conserved end residues are trimmed from each CDR3. Fields, in order: V gene, J gene, clone size, CDR3 protein. For some rows the clone size is stated as once, few or many, or as a class when expanded; others skip it.

v_gene: TRBV5-4
j_gene: TRBJ2-7
abundance: .
CDR3aa: ASSHSGGAIEQY

v_gene: TRBV6-1
j_gene: TRBJ1-6
abundance: .
CDR3aa: ASSEDGRVYNSPLH

v_gene: TRBV10-2
j_gene: TRBJ2-3
abundance: .
CDR3aa: ASSEIAGATDTQY

v_gene: TRBV18
j_gene: TRBJ1-6
abundance: .
CDR3aa: ASSPAEGSPLH

v_gene: TRBV6-1
j_gene: TRBJ1-1
abundance: .
CDR3aa: ASSVGGVNTEAF

v_gene: TRBV6-5
j_gene: TRBJ2-7
abundance: .
CDR3aa: ASSQGTYEQY

v_gene: TRBV2
j_gene: TRBJ1-6
abundance: .
CDR3aa: ASSAEDSPLH

v_gene: TRBV6-1
j_gene: TRBJ2-7
abundance: .
CDR3aa: ASSGSV

v_gene: TRBV2
j_gene: TRBJ1-1
abundance: .
CDR3aa: ASKTGLNTEAF

v_gene: TRBV19
j_gene: TRBJ2-1
abundance: .
CDR3aa: ASSPGTSDYNEQF

v_gene: TRBV7-7
j_gene: TRBJ2-1
abundance: .
CDR3aa: ASSLRSLAGGLAYNEQF

v_gene: TRBV30
j_gene: TRBJ2-1
abundance: .
CDR3aa: AWSTRGYNEQF

v_gene: TRBV5-5
j_gene: TRBJ1-2
abundance: .
CDR3aa: ASSPGQGAYGYT

v_gene: TRBV6-5
j_gene: TRBJ1-2
abundance: .
CDR3aa: ASTSGGYYGYT

v_gene: TRBV18
j_gene: TRBJ2-1
abundance: .
CDR3aa: ASSPATGGGEQF

v_gene: TRBV5-1
j_gene: TRBJ2-1
abundance: .
CDR3aa: ASTGQGNLAEQF

v_gene: TRBV29-1
j_gene: TRBJ1-2
abundance: .
CDR3aa: SGLQGEYGYT

v_gene: TRBV2
j_gene: TRBJ2-1
abundance: .
CDR3aa: ASRAGLAANEQF

v_gene: TRBV2
j_gene: TRBJ2-3
abundance: .
CDR3aa: ASTRTGGQDTQY

v_gene: TRBV6-6
j_gene: TRBJ2-7
abundance: .
CDR3aa: ASSADSYEQY

v_gene: TRBV6-6
j_gene: TRBJ2-7
abundance: .
CDR3aa: ASSRGTGGFYEQY

v_gene: TRBV27
j_gene: TRBJ1-1
abundance: .
CDR3aa: ASRKRGNTEAF

v_gene: TRBV12-5
j_gene: TRBJ2-5
abundance: .
CDR3aa: ASGLGRTSGDQETQY

v_gene: TRBV5-4
j_gene: TRBJ2-1
abundance: .
CDR3aa: ASSFEGARKYNEQF

v_gene: TRBV5-4
j_gene: TRBJ1-2
abundance: .
CDR3aa: ASSFKIQGDYGYT

v_gene: TRBV19
j_gene: TRBJ1-5
abundance: few
CDR3aa: ASSATTGPNQPQH

v_gene: TRBV7-2
j_gene: TRBJ2-7
abundance: .
CDR3aa: ASSPTRDRAREQY

v_gene: TRBV30
j_gene: TRBJ1-2
abundance: once
CDR3aa: ASLSGTVGYGYT

v_gene: TRBV4-2
j_gene: TRBJ1-3
abundance: .
CDR3aa: ASSATGDGNTIY

v_gene: TRBV5-1
j_gene: TRBJ1-1
abundance: .
CDR3aa: ASSTKTGGNTEAF

v_gene: TRBV15
j_gene: TRBJ2-5
abundance: .
CDR3aa: ATSTPGQGFGETQY

v_gene: TRBV18
j_gene: TRBJ1-1
abundance: .
CDR3aa: ASSPPIRTPEAF

v_gene: TRBV15
j_gene: TRBJ1-1
abundance: .
CDR3aa: ATTPFQGGEAF

v_gene: TRBV11-3
j_gene: TRBJ2-7
abundance: .
CDR3aa: ASMAGGAGEQY

v_gene: TRBV2
j_gene: TRBJ1-5
abundance: few
CDR3aa: ASSEEVNQPQH

v_gene: TRBV2
j_gene: TRBJ1-5
abundance: once
CDR3aa: ASSGRSGGESQPQH

v_gene: TRBV5-6
j_gene: TRBJ2-2
abundance: .
CDR3aa: ASSFLHSGLAGSGELF